The T cell receptor beta chain under discussion was sequenced for a study of cytomegalovirus exposure and HLA in healthy donors. All the people who gave samples were healthy bone marrow donors. This CDR3 spans 14 amino acids. V was pared by 3 bases and J by 1 base, with 9 bases between. Germline V gene sequence: CDR1 SGHAT, CDR2 FQNNGV. A remark on this clone: Its antigen is not known.

Findings of the study overall: Researchers reported from a later analysis that most CMV-associated TCR beta chains appeared HLA-restricted.

PCR amplification relied on 60 Vbeta primers (plus 13 Jbeta primers). Clones were sequenced by immunoSEQ multiplex PCR, and TCRdb holds only the in-frame ones, with some missing. This table holds over 80,000 clones, around 79% found once. This clonotype was sampled from a female donor in good health and CMV-seronegative. The chain joins TRBV11-2 to TRBJ1-1, with unresolved D. The sequencing sample was made of PBMCs. The DNA for the CDR3 is TGTGCCAGCAGCTTTTCCGCGCAGAACACTGAAGCTTTCTTT. This encodes CASSFSAQNTEAFF.